A selection of T cell receptor beta chains follows, all from one sample in a study of blood T cell repertoires in COVID-19. The assay was immunoSEQ multiplex PCR, and TCRdb's table has in-frame clones only and misses some. The sample has 200,000 or so clones, roughly 84% seen once. The specimen sequenced was peripheral blood. The receptors were sampled from a man between 50 and 59 years old with COVID-19, enrolled during active disease. The CDR3 runs from the conserved cysteine through the conserved F or W. A D gene is named only where the DNA matches it firmly. Clone size appears in some rows only: once, few, many, or a class for an expanded clone.

J | length | V | D | size | DNA | CDR3
TRBJ1-4 | 14 | TRBV5-4 | . | many | TGTGCCAGCAGCTTGGACAGGATCAATGAAAAACTGTTTTTT | CASSLDRINEKLFF
TRBJ2-2 | 14 | TRBV7-9 | TRBD2 | . | TGTGCCAGAACGACTAGCGGGAATACCGGGGAGCTGTTTTTT | CARTTSGNTGELFF
TRBJ1-1 | 14 | TRBV6-5 | TRBD1 | . | TGTGCCAGCAGTTACTCATTCGGGACAGGGGACCCCTTCTTT | CASSYSFGTGDPFF
TRBJ2-5 | 13 | TRBV5-6 | . | . | TGTGCCAGCAGCTTGAGCGGGCGGGAGACCCAGTACTTC | CASSLSGRETQYF
TRBJ1-1 | 13 | TRBV7-2 | . | . | TGTGCCAGCCGCGGGGCAGCGAACACTGAAGCTTTCTTT | CASRGAANTEAFF
TRBJ1-2 | 13 | TRBV29-1 | TRBD1 | few | TGCAGCGCAGACAGGGGGGAGAGCTATGGCTACACCTTC | CSADRGESYGYTF
TRBJ2-1 | 16 | TRBV27 | TRBD2 | once | TGTGCCAGCAGTTTATCCTGGACTAGCGGTTACAATGAGCAGTTCTTC | CASSLSWTSGYNEQFF
TRBJ1-6 | 17 | TRBV5-1 | TRBD1 | . | TGCGCCAGCAGCTTGGAGTGGACAGGGAACTATAATTCACCCCTCCACTTT | CASSLEWTGNYNSPLHF
TRBJ2-1 | 15 | TRBV29-1 | TRBD2 | . | TGCAGCGGGGAGACTAGCGGGGGGATCTACAATGAGCAGTTCTTC | CSGETSGGIYNEQFF
TRBJ1-6 | 17 | TRBV10-2 | TRBD1 | . | TGCGCCAGCAGTGAGTCGCTACAGGGGGCATATAATTCACCCCTCCACTTT | CASSESLQGAYNSPLHF
TRBJ1-5 | 15 | TRBV30 | . | . | TGTGCCTGGAGCGCAAGAGGGTTTAGCAATCAGCCCCAGCATTTT | CAWSARGFSNQPQHF
TRBJ2-1 | 15 | TRBV7-6 | TRBD1 | . | TGTGCCAGCAGCTCCGACAGGGGTACCTACAATGAGCAGTTCTTC | CASSSDRGTYNEQFF
TRBJ1-1 | 13 | TRBV10-3 | TRBD1 | once | TGTGCCATCAGGAGGGGGCCCAACACTGAAGCTTTCTTT | CAIRRGPNTEAFF
TRBJ2-7 | 12 | TRBV27 | TRBD2 | . | TGTGCCAGCAGTCAAACTAGCGGGAGGGAGTACTTC | CASSQTSGREYF
TRBJ2-3 | 15 | TRBV7-2 | TRBD1 | . | TGTGCCAGCAGCTCGAGACAGGGGGCTGTGGGGACGCAGTATTTT | CASSSRQGAVGTQYF
TRBJ1-3 | 14 | TRBV3-1/TRBV3-2 | . | few | TGTGCCAGCAGCCAAGCGGGGACTGGAAACACCATATATTTT | CASSQAGTGNTIYF
TRBJ1-1 | 13 | TRBV6-5 | TRBD1 | . | TGTGCCAGCAGACCCGACAGGGTAACTGAAGCTTTCTTT | CASRPDRVTEAFF
TRBJ1-3 | 17 | TRBV18 | TRBD1 | . | TGTGCCAGCTCACCACCGGGACAGGGGATATCTGGAAACACCATATATTTT | CASSPPGQGISGNTIYF
TRBJ1-6 | 16 | TRBV2 | . | . | TGTGCCAGCAGTGAGTGGGGGGAGGGGAGCAATTCACCCCTCCACTTT | CASSEWGEGSNSPLHF
TRBJ2-7 | 17 | TRBV28 | TRBD2 | . | TGTGCCAGCAGCCCCCCGACTAGCGGGGGGGCCAGATACGAGCAGTACTTC | CASSPPTSGGARYEQYF